Shown below are 8 T cell receptor beta chains from a single sample sequenced in a study of tumor and adjacent non-tumor tissue in lung cancer. This sample's RNA came from whole unsorted tissue. The normal lung tissue was taken more than 3 cm from the tumor edge. TCRbeta libraries were built with three rounds of nested PCR, modified from ARM-PCR. TCRdb used MiXCR to reprocess the multiplex PCR reads, holding one entry per CDR3 protein. The sample consists of under 95,000 distinct CDR3 sequences, about 82% of them appearing once. Sequencing used distant non-tumor lung tissue. These receptors were obtained from a man in his 60s with non-small cell lung cancer.

This chain uses TRBV20-1 with TRBJ2-1, with TRBD2 matching over 11 bases. Germline CDR1 reads DFQATT; CDR2 reads SNEGSKA (reference sequence). Trimming at V came to 5 bases and at J to 13 bases, leaving 16 bases not matched to a gene. The CDR3 loop spans 15 amino acids. CDR3: CSARSGGASYSDQFF. CDR3 DNA sequence: TGCAGTGCTCGTAGCGGGGGGGCGTCCTACAGTGACCAGTTCTTC.

Concerning this clonotype: The CDR3 does not close with the conserved phenylalanine or tryptophan, likely indicating a read error. This chain uses TRBV11-3 with TRBJ2-3; either TRBD1 or TRBD2 may supply D (7 bases each). This CDR3 region has 12 residues. From germline, CDR1 is SGHNT and CDR2 YENEEA. The CDR3 DNA follows: TGTACCAGCAGGGGGGGGGCAGATACGCAGTATCTT. Protein product: CTSRGGADTQYL.

Concerning this clonotype: This could be a read error, since a much larger clone is one nucleotide away. This chain uses TRBV11-2 with TRBJ1-1, with D maybe TRBD1 (5 bases). Germline V gene data show CDR1 as SGHAT and CDR2 as FQNNGV. The CDR3 is 14 amino acids. CDR3 loop: CASSSGGARTETLF. The CDR3 bases are TGTGCCAGCAGCTCAGGAGGGGCTCGAACTGAAACTCTCTTT. The variable domain in full, completed from reference TRBV11-2 and TRBJ1-1, reads EAGVAQSPRYKIIEKRQSVAFWCNPISGHATLYWYQQILGQGPKLLIQFQNNGVVDDSQLPKDRFSAERLKGVDSTLKIQPAKLEDSAVYLCASSSGGARTETLFGQGTRLTVV.

Turning to this clonotype: The germline gene is not matched at one end of the junction; a read error may be the cause. This rearrangement joins TRBV20-1 to TRBJ2-3; 10 bases align to TRBD2. The CDR3 covers 19 residues. The germline gives CDR1 DFQATT, CDR2 SNEGSKA (reference sequence). The CDR3 loop is CSARELGSSGGPRTDMQYF. The CDR3 DNA is TGCAGTGCTAGAGAGCTCGGGAGTAGCGGGGGGCCCCGCACAGATATGCAGTATTTT.

As for this clonotype: At one end the junction does not follow the germline gene, possibly because of a read error. The chain couples TRBV24-1 to TRBJ1-5; D remains ambiguous. The CDR3 totals 14 residues. Germline V CDR1 and CDR2: KGHDR, SFDVKD. The CDR3 coding sequence is TGTGCCACCAGTGAATGTTCTAGCAATCAACCCCAGCATTTT. Protein sequence: CATSECSSNQPQHF.

Comment on this clonotype: This may come from a read error, since a much larger clone is one base off. The J gene is TRBJ2-1, the V gene TRBV20-1, with 10 bases lining up with TRBD2. Trimming at V came to 8 bases and at J to 7 bases, leaving 11 bases not matched to a gene. Germline CDR1 DFQATT, CDR2 SNEGSKA (reference sequence). This CDR3 spans 14 amino acids. CDR3 loop: CSPVKREGLNEQFF. The CDR3 DNA follows: TGCAGTCCTGTAAAGCGGGAGGGCTTAAATGAGCAGTTCTTC.

Remarks on this clonotype: A much larger clone lies one base from this, so it may be a read error. The CDR3 DNA is TGTGCCAGCAGCGCGTACGGGGACTTTTGGGACAATGAGCAGATCTTC. Translated: CASSAYGDFWDNEQIF. This chain links TRBV7-9 with TRBJ2-1; D possibly uses TRBD1 or TRBD2 (6 bases each). Germline V lookup: CDR1 SEHNR, CDR2 FQNEAQ (reference sequence). There are 16 residues in the CDR3.

To note about this clonotype: At one boundary the junction diverges from the germline segment, which might be a read error. The CDR3 reads CSTRVSGGWADTQYF. As DNA, the CDR3 is TGCAGTACTAGAGTCAGCGGGGGGTGGGCAGATACACAGTATTTT. The chain recombines TRBV20-1 with TRBJ2-3; 9 positions match TRBD2. CDR1 and CDR2 from the germline V gene are DFQATT and SNEGSKA (reference sequence). The CDR3 has 15 residues.